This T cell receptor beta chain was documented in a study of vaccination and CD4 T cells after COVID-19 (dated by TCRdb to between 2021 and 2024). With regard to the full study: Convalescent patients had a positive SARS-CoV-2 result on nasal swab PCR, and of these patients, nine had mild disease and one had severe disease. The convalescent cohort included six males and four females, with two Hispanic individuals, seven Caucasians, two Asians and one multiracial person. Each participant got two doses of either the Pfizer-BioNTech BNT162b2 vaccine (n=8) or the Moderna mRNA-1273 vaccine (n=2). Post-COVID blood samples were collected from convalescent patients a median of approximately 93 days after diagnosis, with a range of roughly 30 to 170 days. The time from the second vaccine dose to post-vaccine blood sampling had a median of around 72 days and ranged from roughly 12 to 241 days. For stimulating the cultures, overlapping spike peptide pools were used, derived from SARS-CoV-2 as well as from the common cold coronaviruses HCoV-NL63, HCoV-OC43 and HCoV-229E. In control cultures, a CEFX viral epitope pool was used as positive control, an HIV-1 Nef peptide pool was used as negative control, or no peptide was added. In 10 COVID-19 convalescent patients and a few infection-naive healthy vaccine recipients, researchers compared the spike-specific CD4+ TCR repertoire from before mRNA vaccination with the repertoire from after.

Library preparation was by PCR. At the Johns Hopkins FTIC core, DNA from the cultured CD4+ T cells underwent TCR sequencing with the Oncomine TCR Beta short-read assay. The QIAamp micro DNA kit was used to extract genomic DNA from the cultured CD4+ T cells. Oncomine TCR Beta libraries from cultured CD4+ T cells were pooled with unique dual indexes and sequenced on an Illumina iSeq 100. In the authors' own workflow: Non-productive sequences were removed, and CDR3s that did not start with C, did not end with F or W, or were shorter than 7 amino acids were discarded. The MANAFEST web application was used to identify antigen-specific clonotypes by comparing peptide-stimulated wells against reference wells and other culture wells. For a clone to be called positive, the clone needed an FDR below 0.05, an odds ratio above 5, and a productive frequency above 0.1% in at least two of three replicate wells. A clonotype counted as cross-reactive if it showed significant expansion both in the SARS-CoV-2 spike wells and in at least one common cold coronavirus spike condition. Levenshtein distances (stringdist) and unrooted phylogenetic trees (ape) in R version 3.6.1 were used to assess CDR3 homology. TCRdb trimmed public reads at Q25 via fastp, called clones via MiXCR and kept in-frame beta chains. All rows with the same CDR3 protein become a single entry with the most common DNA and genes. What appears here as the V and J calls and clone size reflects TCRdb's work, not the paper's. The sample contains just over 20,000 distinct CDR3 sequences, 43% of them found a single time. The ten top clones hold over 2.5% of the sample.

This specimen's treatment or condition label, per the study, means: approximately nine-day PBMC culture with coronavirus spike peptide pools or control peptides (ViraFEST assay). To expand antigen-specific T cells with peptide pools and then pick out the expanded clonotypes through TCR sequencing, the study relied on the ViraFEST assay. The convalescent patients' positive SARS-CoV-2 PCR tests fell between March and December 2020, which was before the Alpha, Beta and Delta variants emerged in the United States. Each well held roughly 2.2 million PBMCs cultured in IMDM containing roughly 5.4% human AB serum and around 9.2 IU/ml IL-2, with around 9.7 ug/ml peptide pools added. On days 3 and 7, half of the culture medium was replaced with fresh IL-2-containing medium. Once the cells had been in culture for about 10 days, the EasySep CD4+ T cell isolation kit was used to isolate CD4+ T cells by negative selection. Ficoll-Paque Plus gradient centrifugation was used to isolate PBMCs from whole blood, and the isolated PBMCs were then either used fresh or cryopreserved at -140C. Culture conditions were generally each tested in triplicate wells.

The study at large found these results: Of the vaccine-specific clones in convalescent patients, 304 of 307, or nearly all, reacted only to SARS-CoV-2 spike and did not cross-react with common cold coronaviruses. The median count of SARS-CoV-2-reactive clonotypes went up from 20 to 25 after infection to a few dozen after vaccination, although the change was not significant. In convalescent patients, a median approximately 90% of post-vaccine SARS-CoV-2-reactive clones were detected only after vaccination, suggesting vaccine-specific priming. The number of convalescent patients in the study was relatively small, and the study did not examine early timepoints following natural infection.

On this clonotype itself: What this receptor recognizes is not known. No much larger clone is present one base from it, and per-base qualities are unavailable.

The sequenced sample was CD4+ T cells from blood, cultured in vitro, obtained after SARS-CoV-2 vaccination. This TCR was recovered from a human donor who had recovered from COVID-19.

This receptor has the CDR3 CASSTPGVSGTQYF. In nucleotides, the sequence is TGTGCCAGCAGCACCCCCGGGGTTTCAGGGACCCAGTACTTC. The V and J segments used are TRBV5-4 and TRBJ2-5; D gene: possibly TRBD2, on 5 matching bases. From a lookup of the germline V gene (reference sequence), CDR1 and CDR2 are SGHNT and YYREEE. The CDR3 contains 14 residues, cysteine and phenylalanine counted. The only DNA kept is the CDR3, 42 bases in frame from the first base. Trimming removed 4 bases from V and 7 bases from J, leaving 17 bases between the germline ends.